These T cell receptor beta chains were read from a single sample in a study of cytomegalovirus exposure and HLA in healthy donors. The data were produced by immunoSEQ multiplex PCR, yet TCRdb's version contains in-frame clones alone and is incomplete. The data show 200,000 to 250,000 clones, 70% to 85% seen once. The specimen sequenced was PBMCs. The origin of the receptors is a male donor in good health and CMV-seronegative. Each CDR3 is given without its conserved first and last residue. A D gene is named only where the DNA matches it firmly.

CDR3aa | v_gene | d_gene
ASRPGQGVDTQY | TRBV2 | TRBD1
ASSLEPLYEQY | TRBV7-9 | -
ASTMTSGSYNEQF | TRBV6-4 | TRBD2
ATSRESPGVYSPLH | TRBV15 | -
ASAEFQGGGGEQY | TRBV13 | -
ASTGDRGANQPQH | TRBV2 | TRBD1
ASSQGLAGDSSYEQY | TRBV14 | TRBD2
ASSYGENYGYT | TRBV27 | -
ASSLGAGGYT | TRBV28 | -
ASSLVEGYNEQF | TRBV5-1 | -
ASRFRQGRTEAF | TRBV19 | TRBD1
ASSGENHQPQH | TRBV18 | -
ASTPEGSWANQPQH | TRBV19 | -
ASSVGGDGYEQY | TRBV9 | -
ASSLRQGGGYT | TRBV6-1 | TRBD1
ASSEGQGANQPQH | TRBV27 | TRBD1
ASSLWTSGIRDEQY | TRBV28 | TRBD2
ASSAPGQLNTEAF | TRBV6-5 | TRBD1
ASSLMGGANYGYT | TRBV28 | -
ASSLEAGGAF | TRBV5-1 | TRBD1
ASSLEGDRNYGYT | TRBV9 | -
ASSQDSDLKETQY | TRBV4-1 | -
ATSRELANTGELF | TRBV15 | -
ASSLVTITDTQY | TRBV5-1 | -
ASSIGGRSYEQY | TRBV6-6 | -
ASSPSGGETQY | TRBV18 | -
ASSQSVRTGGTADTQY | TRBV4-1 | TRBD1
SVEAGQDYSNQPQH | TRBV29-1 | -
ASSSRDRNYGYT | TRBV27 | TRBD1
ASSPSGRAEHEQY | TRBV5-8 | TRBD2
ASSQDPAVSSYEQY | TRBV4-2 | -
AISESNREKRELGNEQF | TRBV10-3 | TRBD2
ASSLGGLTSGRASGYSEQF | TRBV7-3 | TRBD2
ASSPTPDMNEQF | TRBV7-3 | -
AIRNARTGEDTQY | TRBV10-3 | TRBD1
ASSLEAAETQY | TRBV5-6 | -
ASSSGQNTEAF | TRBV7-3 | -
ASSESWTGLNTEAF | TRBV10-1 | TRBD1
ASSNRVMGGYT | TRBV28 | -
ASSKAPRGGDPHEQY | TRBV19 | -
ASSLDLRAEQY | TRBV5-1 | -
ASIAGHSNQPQH | TRBV19 | -